One TCR beta chain is described in this entry. The sample belongs to a study of OX40 agonist ivuxolimab in advanced cancers. This CDR3 is built from 11 residues. V gave up 0 bases and J gave up 6 bases, with 3 bases separating them. Per germline, CDR1 MNHNY and CDR2 SVGAGI (reference sequence). Sequencing used immunoSEQ multiplex PCR; TCRdb keeps in-frame clones, though not all of them. The repertoire holds 35,000 to 45,000 clones, 75% to 90% seen once, with about 12% in the top ten. This sequence originates from an adult with an advanced solid tumor such as melanoma, head and neck, liver or kidney cancer. Material: CD4+ or CD8+ T cells sorted from blood, obtained in a trial of the OX40 agonist ivuxolimab. The rearrangement links TRBV6-6 to TRBJ2-7; D remains unclear. CDR3 region: CASSYSSEQYF. The CDR3 bases are TGTGCCAGCAGTTACTCGTCCGAGCAGTACTTC.